This T cell receptor (beta chain) stems from a study of identical twins. The study, taken as a whole, reports: Shared out-of-frame alpha sequences (those common to twins) showed excess low generation probability. Within beta out-of-frame sequences, the excess sharing observed between twins was weaker.

This clonotype showed up just a few times. Its antigen is unidentified. Using its own MiXCR run on the 5' RACE reads, TCRdb lists one record per CDR3 protein. The sample carries about 530,000 distinct CDR3 sequences, 20% to 25% recorded once. CDR1 is SNHLY and CDR2 is FYNNEI in the germline V gene. Trimming took off 8 bases at V and 3 bases at J, with 10 bases between the two ends. The CDR3 runs 12 residues. These data are also associated with another study on yellow fever vaccine responses in identical twins.

The receptor comes from a woman aged 18-35 years in good health. The specimen sequenced was CD4+ T cells sorted from blood. The chain links TRBV2 to TRBJ2-5; maybe TRBD2 (5 bases). This chain's CDR3 is CASQGLEETQYF. For the CDR3, the DNA is TGTGCCAGCCAAGGACTCGAAGAGACCCAGTACTTC.